This T cell receptor (beta chain) derives from a study of molecular identifiers for immune sequencing clone quantification. Each CDR3 protein is one row after TCRdb ran MiXCR on the PCR reads. Among some 70,000 distinct CDR3 sequences listed, roughly 18% were seen once. In its sample, this clonotype was seen many times. The sequenced material came from naive CD8+ T cells from blood, with Jurkat cell RNA spiked in. Subset noted: FACS-sorted CD8+CD4-CCR7+CD45RA+ naive T cells. The origin of this receptor is a human donor in good health. Some libraries in this study had Jurkat cell RNA spiked in.

CDR3 nucleotides: TGTGCCAGCAGTTTATTGTCAAGAGGCGTCTACGAGCAGTACTTC. This sequence encodes CASSLLSRGVYEQYF. V and J are TRBV27 and TRBJ2-7, with no clear D. CDR3 length: 15 amino acids. The germline V and J ends were trimmed by 1 base and 3 bases, with 13 bases remaining between them. From germline, CDR1 is MNHEY and CDR2 SMNVEV (reference sequence).